These 10 T cell receptor beta chains came from one sample sequenced in a study of T-cell memory formation after mild COVID-19. TCRdb re-called the 5' RACE reads through MiXCR, storing one row per CDR3 protein. The sample shows 160,000 or so distinct CDR3 sequences, 25% to 40% of them seen only once. Sample: PBMCs or a T cell subset sorted from them (not recorded which). Receptors originate from an adult woman who had mild COVID-19 (a few samples of this study predate the infection). Cell type and time point are not known.

The chain recombines TRBV2 with TRBJ1-2; maybe TRBD1 (5 bases). Trimming removed 7 bases at V and 4 bases at J, with 10 bases between. The CDR3 is 12 residues long. Germline assignment: CDR1 SNHLY and CDR2 FYNNEI. CDR3 amino acids: CASTRQRYGYTF. The CDR3, as DNA: TGTGCCAGCACTCGACAGCGCTATGGCTACACCTTC. The entire variable domain, with the rest obtained from reference TRBV2 and TRBJ1-2, is as follows: EPEVTQTPSHQVTQMGQEVILRCVPISNHLYFYWYRQILGQKVEFLVSFYNNEISEKSEIFDDQFSVERPDGSNFTLKIRSTKLEDSAMYFCASTRQRYGYTFGSGTRLTVV.

The table lists this clonotype with a few counts. The V and J genes are TRBV12-3 or TRBV12-4 and TRBJ2-1; 10 nucleotides agree with TRBD2. The CDR3 is 12 residues long. The V and J ends lost 8 bases and 6 bases, in that order; junction bases with no gene match: 1. The CDR3 region has the DNA TGTGCCAGCTCTAGCGGGGGCAATGAGCAGTTCTTC. The encoded protein is CASSSGGNEQFF.

The chain links TRBV5-4 to TRBJ1-6; 11 bases align to TRBD1. Germline lookup yields CDR1 SGHNT and CDR2 YYREEE (reference sequence). The CDR3 is 14 amino acids. J was trimmed by 9 bases and V by 5 bases; bases with no gene match: 4. The CDR3 bases are TGTGCCAGCAGATCGGGACAGGGGGGTTCACCCCTCCACTTT. It is translated as CASRSGQGGSPLHF.

Only a few counts were recorded for this clonotype. The chain couples TRBV4-1 to TRBJ2-5; TRBD1 is a possible D gene (5 bases). Per germline, CDR1 MGHRA and CDR2 YSYEKL. The CDR3 spans 14 residues. V lost 1 base and J 3 bases, leaving 9 bases between the germline ends. The CDR3 nucleotides read TGCGCCAGCAGCCAAGGAAACAGGAAAGAGACCCAGTACTTC. Protein sequence: CASSQGNRKETQYF.

This clonotype was seen only a few times. This chain uses TRBV12-3 or TRBV12-4 with TRBJ1-1; TRBD1 matches 8 bases. V shed 3 bases, J shed 5 bases, and the junction held 5 bases outside the gene matches. This CDR3 region has 14 residues. Here the CDR3 reads CASSFQGADTEAFF. CDR3 nucleotides: TGTGCCAGCAGTTTTCAGGGGGCCGATACTGAAGCTTTCTTT.

The V gene is TRBV12-3 or TRBV12-4, the J gene TRBJ1-6; D may be TRBD1 (5 bases). V gave up 3 bases and J gave up 9 bases, with 6 bases separating them. The CDR3 length is 12 residues. The CDR3 coding sequence is TGTGCCAGCAGTTTGGGGGTTTCACCCCTCCACTTT. Protein product: CASSLGVSPLHF.

J is TRBJ1-2 and V is TRBV18, with D unresolved. CDR1 is KGHSH and CDR2 is LQKENI in the germline V gene. This CDR3 contains 13 residues. The V end lost 0 bases, the J end lost 4 bases, and 6 bases lay between the germline ends. DNA of the CDR3: TGTGCCAGCTCACCACCAGACGGCTATGGCTACACCTTC. The encoded protein is CASSPPDGYGYTF. Complete variable domain (other parts from reference TRBV18 and TRBJ1-2): NAGVMQNPRHLVRRRGQEARLRCSPMKGHSHVYWYRQLPEEGLKFMVYLQKENIIDESGMPKERFSAEFPKEGPSILRIQQVVRGDSAAYFCASSPPDGYGYTFGSGTRLTVV.

This clonotype was observed a few times. V and J are TRBV7-3 and TRBJ2-2; 13 bases fit TRBD2. The V segment lost 5 bases and the J segment 8 bases; nucleotides outside the gene matches: 5. CDR3 size: 15 residues. CDR1 is SGHTA and CDR2 is FQGTGA in the germline V gene. CDR3 sequence reads: CASSQGTSGIGELFF. CDR3 nucleotide sequence: TGTGCCAGCAGCCAGGGGACTAGCGGGATAGGGGAGCTGTTTTTT.

There are a few counts of this clonotype. The genes are TRBV12-3 or TRBV12-4 and TRBJ2-5; D might be TRBD1 or TRBD2, each matching 7 bases. The CDR3 length is 15 residues. V shed 0 bases and J shed 4 bases, with 12 bases lying between them. The CDR3 DNA follows: TGTGCCAGCAGTTTAGCAGGCAGGGGGGGAGAGACCCAGTACTTC. Its protein is CASSLAGRGGETQYF.

The rearrangement links TRBV4-2 to TRBJ1-4; no reliable D call. From germline, CDR1 is LGHNA and CDR2 YNFKEQ. Trimming took 0 bases from V and 0 from J, leaving 8 bases between them. The CDR3 contains 16 residues. CDR3 bases: TGTGCCAGCAGCCAAGATTTTGGTGCAACTAATGAAAAACTGTTTTTT. Translated, it gives CASSQDFGATNEKLFF.